Sequencing of this T cell receptor beta chain was carried out in a study of T cell changes during pregnancy in multiple sclerosis. Sequenced by immunoSEQ multiplex PCR; TCRdb stores in-frame clones only, minus some. The sample shows about 93,000 clones, 85% to 95% of them seen only once. This clone is a singleton in its sample. The germline gives CDR1 KGHSH, CDR2 LQKENI. This CDR3 contains 14 residues. Trimming cost V 4 bases and J 6 bases; bases outside gene matches: 8. The rearrangement uses TRBV18 and TRBJ1-1, with 7 bases fitting TRBD1. The material sequenced was peripheral blood, taken after pregnancy. The sequence was obtained from a female donor with multiple sclerosis, enrolled in a pregnancy study. CDR3: CASSRQGLRAEAFF. The CDR3 bases are TGTGCCAGCTCACGACAGGGTCTGAGGGCTGAAGCTTTCTTT.